This T cell receptor beta chain was found in a study of cytomegalovirus exposure and HLA in healthy donors (dated by TCRdb to the late 2010s). Regarding the complete study: A later analysis indicated that the 120 validation repertoires were generated on the platform also employed for the 720 or so repertoires of the first cohort. The study aimed to test whether cataloging public T cell receptors could reveal signatures of past pathogen exposure. A separate validation cohort of approximately 130 different subjects was used in addition to the approximately 670-subject first cohort. High-throughput TCR immunosequencing, statistical association of individual TCRs with disease status, and machine learning were combined to predict cytomegalovirus infection status. Overall results and qualifications from the work: The classifier was reported to diagnose cytomegalovirus status with high specificity and sensitivity in both the original and validation cohorts. A total of 164 TCR beta chains were listed by the study as associated with cytomegalovirus. In vitro tests confirmed that a few of the cytomegalovirus-associated TCR beta chains recognize cytomegalovirus antigens. The authors suggested that the approach could potentially be extended to other disease states and immunological phenotypes. Subsequent analysis determined that TCRs grouped into clusters in the first cohort also showed a tendency toward co-occurrence across the approximately 120 validation repertoires, and 85% to 95% of cluster scores exceeded 0. A later analysis had no HLA typing for the validation cohort, so co-occurrence there was scored across all 110 or so repertoires. While some public TCRs were present in many individuals, most TCR sequences turned up only very rarely across donors.

The donors belonged to the validation cohort of about 120 subjects, which was separate from the approximately 700-subject first cohort. The CDR3 spans 15 residues, from the cysteine through the phenylalanine. Only CDR3 DNA remains: 45 bases, in frame from the first base. The germline V gene gives CDR1 as SNHLY and CDR2 as FYNNEI. V lost 2 bases and J lost 5 bases; the stretch between them is 15 bases long. A word on this clone: Its antigen target is currently unknown. One base away there is no much larger clone; base qualities are not given.

Receptor amplification or capture employed the immunoSEQ multiplex PCR assay. In the paper's pipeline: A statistical classification framework was developed to diagnose cytomegalovirus status using the catalog of TCR beta chain sequences. TCRdb retrieved this table from immuneACCESS and kept in-frame rearrangements only. Not all clones are present; in checked studies, unresolved V genes account for under half, and no reason is known for the remainder. Clone size and the V and J calls come from that table; the DNA yielded D and trimming. This sample gives 90,000 or so clones in total; about 96% of them show up just once. 0.78% of the sample is held by the ten biggest clonotypes.

The receptor chain draws on TRBV2 and TRBJ1-2, with no confidently assigned D gene. This TCR was recovered from a man aged 18 to 30 in good health and CMV-seronegative. The sequenced sample consisted of PBMCs. CDR3 loop: CASSENSARPYGYTF. The DNA sequence follows: TGTGCCAGCAGTGAAAACTCGGCCAGGCCTTATGGCTACACCTTC. Supplemented by the reference TRBV2 and TRBJ1-2 proteins around the CDR3, the complete variable domain is EPEVTQTPSHQVTQMGQEVILRCVPISNHLYFYWYRQILGQKVEFLVSFYNNEISEKSEIFDDQFSVERPDGSNFTLKIRSTKLEDSAMYFCASSENSARPYGYTFGSGTRLTVV.